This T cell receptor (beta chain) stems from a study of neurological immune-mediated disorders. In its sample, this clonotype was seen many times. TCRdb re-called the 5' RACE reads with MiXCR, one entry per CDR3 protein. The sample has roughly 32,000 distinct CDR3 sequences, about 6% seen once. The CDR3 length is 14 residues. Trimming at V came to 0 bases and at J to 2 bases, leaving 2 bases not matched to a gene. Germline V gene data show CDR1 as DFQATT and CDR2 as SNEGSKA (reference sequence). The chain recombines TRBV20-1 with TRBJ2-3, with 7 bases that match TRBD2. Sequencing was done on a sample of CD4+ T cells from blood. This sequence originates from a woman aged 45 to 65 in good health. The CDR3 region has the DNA TGCAGTGCTAGAGATGGGACTAACACAGATACGCAGTATTTT. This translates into CSARDGTNTDTQYF.